Detailed here is one T cell receptor beta chain. Its antigen is currently unknown. The sample belongs to a study of cytomegalovirus exposure and HLA in healthy donors. About the research overall: A data release that came early held approximately 85 million unique TCRs from HLA-typed donors. Study-level points and caveats: The presence/absence work took it that sequencing depth was about the same across donors.

Regarding donors, all were healthy bone marrow donors. PCR involved 60 Vbeta and 13 Jbeta primers. Using immunoSEQ multiplex PCR, the repertoire was profiled, and TCRdb retains in-frame clones only, with some absent. The table includes 150,000 to 200,000 clones, around 78% detected once. Trimming removed 0 bases at V and 7 bases at J, with 15 bases between. The germline CDR1 and CDR2 sequences are SGHRS and YFSETQ. The CDR3 has 15 residues. V and J are TRBV5-1 and TRBJ2-3; D is ambiguous. The clonotype comes from a woman aged 40 to 50 in good health and CMV-seronegative. Sequenced material: PBMCs. For the CDR3, the DNA is TGCGCCAGCAGCTTGGTCGGTGAGGCGGAAAATACGCAGTATTTT. Translating it yields CASSLVGEAENTQYF.